Listed below are T cell receptor beta chains from one sample, sequenced in a study of CD8 T cells in ankylosing spondylitis. Using its own MiXCR run on the 5' RACE reads, TCRdb lists one record per CDR3 protein. The sample includes 200,000 to 300,000 distinct CDR3 sequences, about 10% of them seen just once. The sequenced material came from blood, either unsorted or a sorted T cell fraction (not recorded which). The source of these receptors is a male donor with ankylosing spondylitis or in good health (not recorded which). CDR3s include the opening cysteine and the closing phenylalanine or tryptophan. A D gene is named only where the DNA matches it firmly. Clone size is stated in some rows and not others, as once, few, many or a class when expanded.

J gene	V gene	clone size	CDR3 length	D gene	CDR3 DNA	CDR3 protein
TRBJ1-1	TRBV7-8	-	15	-	TGTGCCAGCAGCAAGAAGGACGGCATGAACACTGAAGCTTTCTTT	CASSKKDGMNTEAFF
TRBJ2-5	TRBV20-1	many	14	TRBD2	TGCAGTGCTCACCTCATGGGGGGGCAAGAGACCCAGTACTTC	CSAHLMGGQETQYF
TRBJ2-2	TRBV12-5	many	15	-	TGTGCTAGTGGCCTTCCTTCGGGAAACACCGGGGAGCTGTTTTTT	CASGLPSGNTGELFF
TRBJ2-1	TRBV7-2	-	13	-	TGTGCCAGCAGCTTGGTGAGTCCTCCTGCGCAGTTCTTC	CASSLVSPPAQFF
TRBJ2-1	TRBV5-1	many	15	-	TGCGCCAGCAGCTTGGGACAGACCTCCTACAATGAGCAGTTCTTC	CASSLGQTSYNEQFF
TRBJ1-1	TRBV11-1	few	12	-	TGTGCCAGCAGCCTCAGACAGTCTGAAGCTTTCTTT	CASSLRQSEAFF
TRBJ1-5	TRBV7-2	many	13	-	TGTGCCAGCAGCTTGGAGCTCAATCAGCCCCAGCATTTT	CASSLELNQPQHF
TRBJ2-7	TRBV7-1	once	13	-	TGTGCCAGCAGCCCCCCCGCAGGACTCGAGCAGTACTTC	CASSPPAGLEQYF
TRBJ1-4	TRBV24-1	many	11	-	TGTGCCCCGCGAAAGGGTGAAAAACTGTTTTTT	CAPRKGEKLFF
TRBJ2-3	TRBV29-1	many	12	-	TGCAGCGTTTGCCCGAGCACAGATACGCAGTATTTT	CSVCPSTDTQYF
TRBJ2-7	TRBV7-9	-	15	-	TGTGCCAGCAGCTTAGGGCAGGACGGCCCCTACGAGCAGTACTTC	CASSLGQDGPYEQYF
TRBJ1-3	TRBV12-3/TRBV12-4	many	16	-	TGTGCCACCACCCAAATTGTTGGACTCTCTGGAAACACCATATATTTT	CATTQIVGLSGNTIYF
TRBJ2-5	TRBV20-1	many	14	TRBD1	TGCAGTGCTAGTCCCACAGGGGGCCAAGAGACCCAGTACTTC	CSASPTGGQETQYF
TRBJ2-7	TRBV11-2	many	14	-	TGTGCCAGCAGCTCGGACTTCGGAAGGGACGAGCAGTACTTC	CASSSDFGRDEQYF
TRBJ2-5	TRBV3-1	-	13	-	TGTGCCAGCAGCTTGGGGACCCAAGAGGCCCAGTACTTC	CASSLGTQEAQYF
TRBJ2-1	TRBV6-1	few	15	TRBD2	TGTGCCAGCAGTCCAAGCGGGGGGCAAGGGAATGAGCAGTTCTTC	CASSPSGGQGNEQFF
TRBJ1-1	TRBV12-3/TRBV12-4	many	13	-	TGTGCCAGCAGTTTAACTTGGGGGACTGAAGCTTTCTTT	CASSLTWGTEAFF
TRBJ1-3	TRBV29-1	many	12	-	TGCAGCGTTGGAGAGCCTGGAAACACCATATATTTT	CSVGEPGNTIYF
TRBJ2-1	TRBV20-1	many	16	TRBD2	TGCAGTGCTAGGAGACTAGCGGGAGGGGTCTACAATGAGCAGTTCTTC	CSARRLAGGVYNEQFF
TRBJ2-5	TRBV10-3	many	14	-	TGTGCCATCAGTGAGTCGTCAAAGGGAGAGACCCAGTACTTC	CAISESSKGETQYF
TRBJ2-5	TRBV7-2	-	13	-	TGTGCCAGCACCGTAGGGGCGCGGGAGACCCAGTACTTC	CASTVGARETQYF
TRBJ1-1	TRBV10-1	many	16	TRBD1	TGCGCCAGCAGCCCCACTACAGGGGTGGGTTGGACTGAAGCTTTCTTT	CASSPTTGVGWTEAFF
TRBJ1-2	TRBV10-2	few	13	-	TGCGCCAGCACCCCAGGGTCTAACTATGGCTACACCTTC	CASTPGSNYGYTF
TRBJ1-4	TRBV5-1	-	14	TRBD1	TGCGCCAGCAGATTGGGACAGGGAAACAGGAAACTGTTTTTT	CASRLGQGNRKLFF
TRBJ2-7	TRBV2	many	15	-	TGTGCCAGCAGAACCGGGACCGCCAGCTCCTACGAGCAGTACTTC	CASRTGTASSYEQYF
TRBJ1-1	TRBV12-3/TRBV12-4	many	13	-	TGTGCCAGCAGTATTGACAGGAACACTGAAGCTTTCTTT	CASSIDRNTEAFF
TRBJ2-3	TRBV4-2	many	14	-	TGTGCCAGCAGCCGGGACTTAAGGGCAGATACGCAGTATTTT	CASSRDLRADTQYF
TRBJ2-3	TRBV20-1	many	18	-	TGCAGTGCTAGAGATCTGTTAAGGAGCGCCCACGCGGGGAGTACGCAGTATTTT	CSARDLLRSAHAGSTQYF
TRBJ2-1	TRBV2	many	15	-	TGTGCCAGCAGTTCGTACCTAGCGCTTAACAATGAGCAGTTCTTC	CASSSYLALNNEQFF
TRBJ1-6	TRBV12-3/TRBV12-4	many	15	-	TGTGCCAGCAGCCGAGGGACGGACTATAATTCACCCCTCCACTTT	CASSRGTDYNSPLHF
TRBJ1-2	TRBV18	few	15	-	TGTGCCAGCTCACCAGACCTGGGGTCAGGCTATGGCTACACCTTC	CASSPDLGSGYGYTF
TRBJ1-3	TRBV20-1	-	14	TRBD1	TGCAGTGCGGGAACAGGGGACTCTGGAAACACCATATATTTT	CSAGTGDSGNTIYF
TRBJ2-5	TRBV15	many	14	-	TGTGCCACCAGCGGTCGTCCGGGCCAAGAGACCCAGTACTTC	CATSGRPGQETQYF
TRBJ2-4	TRBV4-1	-	16	TRBD2	TGCGCCAGCAGCCACGGACCCGGGACTAGCAATTACATTCAGTACTTC	CASSHGPGTSNYIQYF
TRBJ2-5	TRBV30	many	13	TRBD1	TGTGCCTGGGACAGGGAATTGGAAGAGACCCAGTACTTC	CAWDRELEETQYF
TRBJ1-4	TRBV20-1	-	13	-	TGCAGTCTTCAAAAGGGTGCGAATGAAAAACTGTTTTTT	CSLQKGANEKLFF
TRBJ2-7	TRBV11-2	many	14	-	TGTGCCAGCAGCTTAATCAGGAGCTCCTACGAGCAGTACTTC	CASSLIRSSYEQYF
TRBJ2-1	TRBV5-6	many	16	-	TGTGCCAGCAGCTACAGGGAGACCCGCTCCTACAATGAGCAGTTCTTC	CASSYRETRSYNEQFF
TRBJ2-7	TRBV20-1	many	12	-	TGCAGTGCTAGGTTCGCTGGCGACGAGCAGTACTTC	CSARFAGDEQYF
TRBJ1-2	TRBV20-1	-	13	TRBD1	TGCAGTGCTCCGGGACAGGGGAGGTCTGGCTACACCTTC	CSAPGQGRSGYTF
TRBJ1-5	TRBV16	many	15	-	TGTGCCAGCAGCCCTTCGGGCCTTAGCAATCAGCCCCAGCATTTT	CASSPSGLSNQPQHF
TRBJ2-3	TRBV7-3	-	23	-	TGTGCCAGCAGCTTAAAATGGGCCCGGGACCCCTTAAAGTTGATAGGCCCCACAGATACGCAGTATTTT	CASSLKWARDPLKLIGPTDTQYF
TRBJ2-1	TRBV4-1	many	15	TRBD2	TGCGCCAGCAGCCAAATAGCGGGGGGGATTAATGAGCAGTTCTTC	CASSQIAGGINEQFF
TRBJ2-7	TRBV20-1	many	14	TRBD1	TGCAGTGCTAGATTACATGGACAGGATTACGAGCAGTACTTC	CSARLHGQDYEQYF
TRBJ1-2	TRBV21-1	few	15	-	TGTGCCAGCAGCAAAGCGCAGAGAGGGCGAGATGGCTACACCTTC	CASSKAQRGRDGYTF